This record looks at one TCR beta chain sequence and its context. What it binds is not known. Data came from immunoSEQ multiplex PCR; TCRdb stores just in-frame clones and leaves some out. The table includes about 83,000 clones, roughly 85% detected once. These data come from a study of radiation and T cells in renal cell carcinoma. General study points: In blood, top tumor clones expanded by 2 weeks, shrinking by 4.

The CDR3 spans 14 residues. Germline V gives CDR1 LNHDA, CDR2 SQIVND (reference sequence). The V and J ends lost 5 bases and 8 bases, in that order; junction bases with no gene match: 8. The time point here: blood 4 weeks post-SBRT, at nephrectomy. Regarding treatment: 15 Gy SBRT to primary tumor, nephrectomy 4 weeks later. Nephrectomy followed 15 Gy stereotactic body radiation by 4 weeks. The tumor was a clear cell renal cell carcinoma. The receptor comes from a woman aged 55-70 years with renal cell carcinoma. The source material was blood, sampled from a patient whose treatment included radiotherapy and nephrectomy. The gene calls are TRBV19 and TRBJ1-4; 7 bases align to TRBD1. The CDR3 DNA reads TGTGCCAGTAGTTCCGACAGGGTGAGAGAAAAACTGTTTTTT. Protein: CASSSDRVREKLFF.